A single sample is the source of the 10 T cell receptor beta chains below, sequenced in a study of blood T cells in healthy people across ages (dated by TCRdb to about 2015). Receptor amplification or capture employed 5' RACE. The sequencer was an Illumina HiSeq 2500. A second roughly 6 to 11 cycle PCR used a sample-barcoded 5' primer and a J-beta primer mix. The public reads were run again by TCRdb, first through fastp at Q25 and then through MiXCR, and only productive beta chains were kept. Each entry merges the rows of one CDR3 protein and shows their most common DNA and genes. The sample contains fewer than 1,200,000 distinct CDR3 sequences, under 30% of them found a single time. Approximately 0.79% of the sample is in the top ten clones. The data were also submitted as part of a second study, on T cells of mothers and their children.

Sequenced input: blood. The origin of the receptors is a girl aged 2 to 9 in good health.

This clonotype was detected only a few times. V gene TRBV7-2 combines with J gene TRBJ2-1, with no clear D. V gave up 8 bases and J gave up 6 bases, with 11 bases separating them. Germline V gene data show CDR1 as SGHTA and CDR2 as FQGNSA. This CDR3 region has 12 residues. The CDR3 here is CASGAQLNEQFF. CDR3 in DNA: TGTGCCAGCGGTGCACAACTCAATGAGCAGTTCTTC.

This chain connects TRBV4-3 to TRBJ1-2, with no clear D. The germline V gene encodes CDR1 LGHNA and CDR2 YSLEER. Deletions cut 0 bases from V and 3 bases from J, with 11 bases between. The CDR3 sequence is 15 residues long. CDR3 region: CASSQDLDAYYGYTF. In DNA form, the CDR3 reads TGCGCCAGCAGCCAAGATCTGGACGCGTACTATGGCTACACCTTC.

In its sample, this clonotype was seen a few times. CDR3 region: CASSAIPPVLTF. CDR3 DNA: TGTGCCAGCAGTGCAATCCCCCCCGTCCTGACTTTC. The genes are TRBV12-3 or TRBV12-4 and TRBJ2-6; D call uncertain. The CDR3 is made up of 12 amino acids. Trimming left V 5 bases short and J 12 bases short, with 11 bases between.

This clonotype was counted a few times. This sequence joins TRBV6-4 and TRBJ2-4; possibly TRBD2 for D (6 bases). The CDR3 totals 15 residues. Looked up from germline, CDR1 is MRHNA and CDR2 is SNTAGT. Trimming removed 4 bases at V and 3 bases at J, with 13 bases between. CDR3 residues: CASSVASVVKNIQYF. CDR3 DNA: TGTGCCAGCAGTGTCGCTAGCGTCGTCAAAAACATTCAGTACTTC.

This chain joins TRBV5-1 and TRBJ1-2; no clear D. The ends were cut back, 1 base at V and 4 bases at J, with 11 bases in the middle. The germline gives CDR1 SGHRS, CDR2 YFSETQ. This CDR3 contains 14 residues. In DNA, the CDR3 is TGCGCCAGCAGCTTGAGTGGTAGGGCCTATGGCTACACCTTC. This sequence encodes CASSLSGRAYGYTF.

The rearrangement uses TRBV7-2 and TRBJ2-6; the D gene is possibly TRBD2 (6 bases). CDR3 size: 18 residues. CDR1 is SGHTA and CDR2 is FQGNSA in the germline V gene. Between the trimmed V and J ends, which lost 0 bases and 4 bases, there was a span of 16 bases. The CDR3: CASSLAGGQPGGANVLTF. CDR3 nucleotides: TGTGCCAGCAGCTTAGCGGGGGGTCAACCGGGCGGGGCCAACGTCCTGACTTTC.

The CDR3 DNA sequence: TGTGCCAGCAGTTTACAGGGAGCGGGAGGGGAAGATACGCAGTATTTT. It yields the protein CASSLQGAGGEDTQYF. The gene calls are TRBV28 and TRBJ2-3; 10 bases are shared with TRBD2. The CDR3 contains 16 residues. From germline, CDR1 is MDHEN and CDR2 SYDVKM. V was clipped by 2 bases and J by 5 bases; unmatched bases: 7. Full variable domain (remainder filled in from reference TRBV28 and TRBJ2-3): DVKVTQSSRYLVKRTGEKVFLECVQDMDHENMFWYRQDPGLGLRLIYFSYDVKMKEKGDIPEGYSVSREKKERFSLILESASTNQTSMYLCASSLQGAGGEDTQYFGPGTRLTVL.

This clonotype was detected a few times. The chain joins TRBV29-1 to TRBJ2-1; the D is unclear. Germline assignment: CDR1 SQVTM and CDR2 ANQGSEA. V lost 1 base to trimming and J lost 7 bases, with 11 bases between them. The CDR3 has 13 amino acids. CDR3 in amino acids: CSVEVLSPNEQFF. CDR3 coding DNA: TGCAGCGTTGAAGTACTTAGCCCTAATGAGCAGTTCTTC.

This clonotype occurred a few times. V gene TRBV20-1 combines with J gene TRBJ1-2; D is ambiguous. The CDR3 spans 11 residues. The germline V and J ends were trimmed by 1 base and 4 bases, with 4 bases remaining between them. Germline V gene lookup returns CDR1 DFQATT and CDR2 SNEGSKA (reference sequence). DNA for the CDR3: TGCAGTGCTAGAGTGGGCTATGGCTACACCTTC. Amino acid sequence: CSARVGYGYTF.

The DNA for the CDR3 is TGCAGCGTTGTGGAGATAGCGTTCCAAGAGACCCAGTACTTC. Its protein product is CSVVEIAFQETQYF. The J gene is TRBJ2-5, the V gene TRBV29-1; possibly TRBD2 for D (5 bases). From germline, CDR1 is SQVTM and CDR2 ANQGSEA. With 4 bases removed from V and 1 base from J, the gap between germline ends came to 13 bases. The CDR3 spans 14 residues.